The rows below give T cell receptor beta chains drawn from one sample of a study of molecular identifiers for immune sequencing clone quantification. TCRdb analysed the PCR reads with MiXCR anew, one entry per CDR3 protein. The sample consists of around 460,000 distinct CDR3 sequences, about a quarter of them appearing once. The sequenced sample consisted of naive CD8+ T cells from blood, with Jurkat cell RNA spiked in. All receptors come from a human donor in good health. Some libraries in this study had Jurkat cell RNA spiked in. CDR3s include the opening cysteine and the closing phenylalanine or tryptophan. The D gene is left open where the match is weak. Size tells how often a clone was seen (once, few, many) or the class of an expanded clone, and some rows leave it out.

v_call	clone_size	d_call	j_call	cdr3_aa	cdr3_nt
TRBV18	once	NA	TRBJ1-4	CASSPDGPKYNEKLFF	TGTGCCAGCTCACCAGACGGGCCCAAGTATAATGAAAAACTGTTTTTT
TRBV30	once	NA	TRBJ1-4	CAWSGGLTNEKLFF	TGTGCCTGGAGTGGGGGGCTAACTAATGAAAAACTGTTTTTT
TRBV5-4	many	TRBD1	TRBJ2-1	CASSDGTGSYNEQFF	TGTGCCAGCAGCGACGGGACAGGGTCCTACAATGAGCAGTTCTTC
TRBV14	few	NA	TRBJ1-1	CASSRPGLPTEAFF	TGTGCCAGCAGTCGACCGGGACTTCCAACTGAAGCTTTCTTT
TRBV2	NA	NA	TRBJ2-2	CASSVRDGELFF	TGTGCCAGCAGTGTAAGGGACGGGGAGCTGTTTTTT
TRBV30	NA	NA	TRBJ1-2	CAWSGTDGYTF	TGTGCCTGGAGTGGGACAGATGGCTACACCTTC
TRBV5-1	many	TRBD2	TRBJ2-5	CASSPSSGTTFQETQYF	TGCGCCAGCAGCCCGTCTTCCGGGACTACCTTCCAAGAGACCCAGTACTTC
TRBV7-9	many	NA	TRBJ2-2	CASSLLTETNTGELFF	TGTGCCAGCAGCTTATTGACCGAAACGAACACCGGGGAGCTGTTTTTT
TRBV28	few	NA	TRBJ2-5	CASSRVRGRMKTQYF	TGTGCCAGCAGTAGGGTTCGGGGGCGTATGAAGACCCAGTACTTC
TRBV12-3/TRBV12-4	NA	TRBD2	TRBJ2-1	CASSMGLAAYNEQFF	TGTGCCAGCAGTATGGGACTAGCGGCTTACAATGAGCAGTTCTTC
TRBV27	few	NA	TRBJ2-1	CASRPARGTYNEQFF	TGTGCCAGCAGACCCGCCCGGGGCACCTACAATGAGCAGTTCTTC
TRBV11-2	few	NA	TRBJ2-5	CASSRVEETQYF	TGTGCCAGCAGCCGGGTGGAGGAGACCCAGTACTTC
TRBV10-3	NA	NA	TRBJ2-1	CAISAGQSYNEQFF	TGTGCCATCAGTGCGGGGCAGTCCTACAATGAGCAGTTCTTC
TRBV11-2	few	NA	TRBJ1-1	CASSLGTAARTEAFF	TGTGCCAGCAGCTTAGGGACCGCTGCCCGCACTGAAGCTTTCTTT
TRBV7-6	once	NA	TRBJ2-7	CASRPPVGSGSYEQHF	NA
TRBV4-3	few	NA	TRBJ1-2	CASSQDFLGDYGYTF	TGCGCCAGCAGCCAAGATTTTCTGGGGGACTATGGCTACACCTTC
TRBV4-3	few	TRBD1	TRBJ2-7	CASSQEWTGGVGSYEQYF	TGCGCCAGCAGCCAAGAATGGACAGGGGGCGTCGGCTCCTACGAGCAGTACTTC